The entry that follows covers one TCR beta chain sequence. TCRdb keeps only in-frame clones here, not all; method: immunoSEQ multiplex PCR. This sample has about 200,000 clones, with 80% to 90% found just once. Participants reported their clinical history, and cohort assignment relied on those reports. This CDR3 has 13 residues. Trimming pared 0 bases from V and 2 bases from J, leaving 4 bases between. Per germline, CDR1 SGDLS and CDR2 YYNGEE. This sample is drawn from a study of blood T cell repertoires in COVID-19. Turning to the study itself: COVID-19 samples from acute and convalescent phases originated in the United States, Italy and Spain.

The sample comprised PBMCs or T cells enriched from blood (not recorded which). This clonotype originated in a woman in her forties with acute COVID-19. This chain connects TRBV9 to TRBJ2-3; D is unclear. The CDR3 DNA reads as TGTGCCAGCAGCGTAGTCTCCACAGATACGCAGTATTTT. This encodes CASSVVSTDTQYF.